This TCR beta chain was recorded in a study of T cells after yellow fever vaccination. Whole-study results and caveats: Booster samples showed a return of most primary-vaccination clones (approximately 95% CD4, 88% CD8).

TCRdb analysed the 5' RACE reads with MiXCR anew, one entry per CDR3 protein. The sample carries approximately 300,000 distinct CDR3 sequences, under 15% recorded once. This clonotype was counted only a few times. Its antigen is unidentified. This CDR3 is 16 amino acids long. The V gene end was trimmed by 6 bases and the J gene end by 0 bases; junction bases not matched to a gene: 3. CDR1 and CDR2 (germline): SGHTA, FQGNSA. The chain joins TRBV7-2 to TRBJ2-2, with 11 bases that match TRBD2. This sequence was found in a man aged 25-45 years who received the YFV17D yellow fever vaccine. The specimen was CD4+ T cells sorted from PBMCs, collected 45 days after the yellow fever booster vaccination. The CDR3 nucleotides read TGTGCCAGCAGATTACTAGCGGGAGCGAACACCGGGGAGCTGTTTTTT. It specifies CASRLLAGANTGELFF.